This entry describes one T cell receptor beta chain. Original data processing: By means of reference gene primer amplification, nucleated cell counts were estimated. Generated by immunoSEQ multiplex PCR, the TCRdb table keeps only in-frame clones and is missing some. V and J calls and clone size are given by that table; D and trimming were obtained from the DNA. This sample carries roughly 190,000 clones, roughly 76% of them seen once, and the ten largest clones take more than 9.5%. The source of the sample is a study of blood T cell repertoires in COVID-19. Background on the study: Some COVID-19 samples were acute and others convalescent; all came from the United States, Italy and Spain. Sample material is recorded as cDNA or gDNA derived from T cells, B-cell-depleted T cells, or PBMCs.

Recruited during active infection, patients (from Seattle) were subsequently followed longitudinally. CDR3 length: 13 amino acids. CDR1 is MNHEY, CDR2 SVGAGI, per germline. V lost 7 bases to trimming and J lost 9 bases; unmatched junction nucleotides: 7. The receptor was isolated from a middle-aged woman with COVID-19, enrolled during active disease. The genes are TRBV6-5 and TRBJ2-1, with 9 bases lining up with TRBD2. Material: peripheral blood. This CDR3 is CASTEREVLEQFF. The CDR3 coding sequence is TGTGCCAGCACCGAGCGGGAGGTGCTTGAGCAGTTCTTC.